What follows describes a single T cell receptor (beta chain). Its antigen is still unknown. Clones were read by immunoSEQ multiplex PCR, and TCRdb kept only the in-frame ones, dropping some. The table has about 100,000 clones, about 95% seen once. The CDR3 has 15 amino acids. The V end was cut by 1 base, the J end by 7 bases, with 14 bases between. Germline V gene data show CDR1 as LGHNA and CDR2 as YNFKEQ. This sample was taken from a study of cytomegalovirus exposure and HLA in healthy donors. General study results and limits: The listing of roughly 160 TCR beta chains classed them as cytomegalovirus-associated.

Sequenced input: PBMCs. The chain joins TRBV4-2 to TRBJ2-1, with unresolved D. This sequence was found in a young woman in good health and CMV-seronegative. Here the CDR3 DNA reads TGTGCCAGCAGCCAAGGAGAGGCGGTGAGGAATGAGCAGTTCTTC. Translation gives CASSQGEAVRNEQFF.